The 2 T cell receptor beta chains in this list originate from one sample, sequenced in a study of STAT5B mutations in CD4+ large granular lymphocyte leukemia. TCRdb keeps only in-frame clones here, not all; method: immunoSEQ multiplex PCR. The table has 30,000 to 40,000 clones, around 80% seen once; the top ten hold around 7%. The sequenced sample was CD4+ T cells from blood buffy coats. The receptor source for this set is a human donor in good health.

The chain joins TRBV6-6 to TRBJ2-7; 7 bases fit TRBD2. The CDR3 has 13 residues. CDR1 and CDR2 from the germline V gene are MNHNY and SVGAGI (reference sequence). The J segment lost 6 bases and the V segment lost 6 bases, leaving 8 bases of the junction unmatched. CDR3 amino acids: CASSLRSGGEQYF. CDR3 DNA: TGTGCCAGCAGCCTCCGCTCGGGGGGCGAGCAGTACTTC.

This clone has more than one count but fewer than ten. This chain links TRBV27 with TRBJ1-5, with 8 bases that match TRBD1. The length of the CDR3 is 15 residues. J lost 2 bases, V lost 8 bases, and 8 bases had no gene match. From germline, CDR1 is MNHEY and CDR2 SMNVEV (reference sequence). CDR3 loop: CASGPGGSGNQPQHF. The CDR3 DNA sequence: TGTGCCAGCGGACCAGGGGGCTCTGGCAATCAGCCCCAGCATTTT.